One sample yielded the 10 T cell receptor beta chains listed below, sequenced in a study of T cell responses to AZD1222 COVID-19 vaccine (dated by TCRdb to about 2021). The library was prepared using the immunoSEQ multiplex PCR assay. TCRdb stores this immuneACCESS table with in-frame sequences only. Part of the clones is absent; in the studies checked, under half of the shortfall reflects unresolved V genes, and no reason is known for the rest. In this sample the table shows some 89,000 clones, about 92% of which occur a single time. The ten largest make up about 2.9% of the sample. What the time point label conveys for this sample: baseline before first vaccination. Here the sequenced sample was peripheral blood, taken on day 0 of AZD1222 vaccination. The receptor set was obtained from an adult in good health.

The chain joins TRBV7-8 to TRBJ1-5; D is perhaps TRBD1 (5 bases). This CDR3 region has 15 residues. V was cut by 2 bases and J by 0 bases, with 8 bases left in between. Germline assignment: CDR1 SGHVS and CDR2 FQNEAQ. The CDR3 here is CASSLSGNSNQPQHF. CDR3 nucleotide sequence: TGTGCCAGCAGCTTATCAGGGAATAGCAATCAGCCCCAGCATTTT. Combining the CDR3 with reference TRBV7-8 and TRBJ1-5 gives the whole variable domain GAGVSQSPRYKVAKRGQDVALRCDPISGHVSLFWYQQALGQGPEFLTYFQNEAQLDKSGLPSDRFFAERPEGSVSTLKIQRTQQEDSAVYLCASSLSGNSNQPQHFGDGTRLSIL.

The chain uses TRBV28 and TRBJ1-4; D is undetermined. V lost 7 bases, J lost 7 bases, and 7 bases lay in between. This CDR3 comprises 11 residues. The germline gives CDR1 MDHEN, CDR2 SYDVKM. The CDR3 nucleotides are TGTGCCAGCACTAACTTTGAAAAACTGTTTTTT. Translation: CASTNFEKLFF.

CDR3 amino acids: CASSRELAGPDTQYF. The CDR3 coding sequence is TGTGCCAGCTCCCGGGAACTAGCGGGGCCAGATACGCAGTATTTT. The chain links TRBV18 to TRBJ2-3; the match to TRBD2 covers 10 bases. Germline V gene data show CDR1 as KGHSH and CDR2 as LQKENI. The CDR3 totals 15 residues. After removal of 6 bases from V and 4 bases from J, the junction contained 7 bases not matched to a gene.

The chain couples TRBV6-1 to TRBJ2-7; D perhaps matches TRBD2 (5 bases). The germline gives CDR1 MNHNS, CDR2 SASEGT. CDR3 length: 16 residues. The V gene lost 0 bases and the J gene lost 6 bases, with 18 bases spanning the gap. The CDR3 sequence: CASSEALPGLGVEQYF. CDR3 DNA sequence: TGTGCCAGCAGTGAAGCGCTTCCAGGACTGGGCGTCGAGCAGTACTTC.

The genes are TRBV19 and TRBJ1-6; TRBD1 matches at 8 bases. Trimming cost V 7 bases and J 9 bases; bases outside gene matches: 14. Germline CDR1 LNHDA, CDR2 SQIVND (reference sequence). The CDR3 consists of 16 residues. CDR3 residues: CASTPGARQGSSPLHF. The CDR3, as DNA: TGTGCCAGTACCCCCGGGGCCCGACAGGGGAGTTCACCCCTCCACTTT.

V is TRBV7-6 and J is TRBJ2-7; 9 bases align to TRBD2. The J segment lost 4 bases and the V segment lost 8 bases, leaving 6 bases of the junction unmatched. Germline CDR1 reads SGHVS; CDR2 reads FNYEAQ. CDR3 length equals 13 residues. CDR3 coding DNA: TGTGCCAGCCAAGGACTAGCGAGTTACGAGCAGTACTTC. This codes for CASQGLASYEQYF.

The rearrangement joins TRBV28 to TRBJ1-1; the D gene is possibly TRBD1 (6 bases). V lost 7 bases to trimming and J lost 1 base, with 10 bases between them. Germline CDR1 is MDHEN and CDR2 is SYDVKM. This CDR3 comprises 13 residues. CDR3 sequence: CASKVGANTEAFF. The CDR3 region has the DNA TGTGCCAGCAAAGTGGGGGCGAACACTGAAGCTTTCTTT.

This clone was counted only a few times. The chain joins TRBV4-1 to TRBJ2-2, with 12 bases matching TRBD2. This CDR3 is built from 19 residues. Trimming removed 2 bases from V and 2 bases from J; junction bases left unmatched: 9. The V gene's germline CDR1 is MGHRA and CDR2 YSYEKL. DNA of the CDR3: TGCGCCAGCAGCCAACACGCTAGCGGGGGGGACTACAACACCGGGGAGCTGTTTTTT. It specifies CASSQHASGGDYNTGELFF.

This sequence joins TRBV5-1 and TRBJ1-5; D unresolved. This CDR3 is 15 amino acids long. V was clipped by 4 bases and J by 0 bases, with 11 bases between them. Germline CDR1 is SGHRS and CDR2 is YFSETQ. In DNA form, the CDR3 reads TGCGCCAGCAGCCTGGACGGCTATAGCAATCAGCCCCAGCATTTT. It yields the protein CASSLDGYSNQPQHF.

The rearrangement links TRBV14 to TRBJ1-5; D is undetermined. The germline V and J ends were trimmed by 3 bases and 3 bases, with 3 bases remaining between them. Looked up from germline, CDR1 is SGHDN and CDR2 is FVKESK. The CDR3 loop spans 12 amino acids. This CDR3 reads CASSHTNQPQHF. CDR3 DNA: TGTGCCAGCAGCCACACCAATCAGCCCCAGCATTTT.